A selection of T cell receptor beta chains follows, all from one sample in a study of blood T cell repertoires in COVID-19. Sequencing was performed with immunoSEQ multiplex PCR; in TCRdb, only in-frame clones are kept and a portion is missing. The sample contains more than 150,000 clones, 80% to 90% of which appear only once. Sequencing input: peripheral blood. Receptors were obtained from a woman in her seventies with acute or convalescent COVID-19. Each CDR3 is given with its conserved first and last residue. The order of the fields is J gene, CDR3 length, clone size, V gene, D gene, CDR3 DNA, CDR3 protein. D genes are given only for firm matches. Size values are once, few and many counts, or a class for expanded clones, and some rows have none.

J gene: TRBJ2-7
CDR3 length: 17
clone size: -
V gene: TRBV30
D gene: TRBD1
CDR3 DNA: TGTGCCTGGAGTGTACTGAAAGGGACAGGGGATTCCTACGAGCAGTACTTC
CDR3 protein: CAWSVLKGTGDSYEQYF

J gene: TRBJ2-1
CDR3 length: 15
clone size: -
V gene: TRBV4-3
D gene: TRBD2
CDR3 DNA: TGCGCCAGCAGCCAAGCTAGCGGAAGGTACAATGAGCAGTTCTTC
CDR3 protein: CASSQASGRYNEQFF

J gene: TRBJ1-2
CDR3 length: 21
clone size: -
V gene: TRBV21-1
D gene: -
CDR3 DNA: TGTGCCAGCAGCAAAGTCCCGGGTCCGACTTGGGACAGCACCTGGAACCCTGGCTACACCTTC
CDR3 protein: CASSKVPGPTWDSTWNPGYTF

J gene: TRBJ2-1
CDR3 length: 13
clone size: -
V gene: TRBV21-1
D gene: -
CDR3 DNA: TGTGCCAGCAGCACTGCGGACAGACCTGAGCAGTTCTTC
CDR3 protein: CASSTADRPEQFF

J gene: TRBJ1-6
CDR3 length: 12
clone size: -
V gene: TRBV19
D gene: TRBD1
CDR3 DNA: TGTGCCACCCGGACAGGGAATTCACCCCTCCACTTT
CDR3 protein: CATRTGNSPLHF

J gene: TRBJ2-1
CDR3 length: 17
clone size: -
V gene: TRBV9
D gene: -
CDR3 DNA: TGTGCCAGCAGCGTGCCGGGGGTCCAACCAACCTACAATGAGCAGTTCTTC
CDR3 protein: CASSVPGVQPTYNEQFF

J gene: TRBJ1-2
CDR3 length: 11
clone size: -
V gene: TRBV6-5
D gene: -
CDR3 DNA: TGTGCCAGCACCCGAGGTTATGGCTACACCTTC
CDR3 protein: CASTRGYGYTF

J gene: TRBJ2-1
CDR3 length: 16
clone size: once
V gene: TRBV11-3
D gene: -
CDR3 DNA: TGTGCCAGCAGCTTAGAGGGGGGGGGCCCCTACAATGAGCAGTTCTTC
CDR3 protein: CASSLEGGGPYNEQFF

J gene: TRBJ1-2
CDR3 length: 16
clone size: -
V gene: TRBV28
D gene: TRBD1
CDR3 DNA: TGTGCCAGCAGGCGGGACAGGAGCGCGGCTAACTATGGCTACACCTTC
CDR3 protein: CASRRDRSAANYGYTF

J gene: TRBJ2-7
CDR3 length: 13
clone size: -
V gene: TRBV30
D gene: -
CDR3 DNA: TGTGCCTGGAGCCGGCATCAAGGGGGAGAGCAGTACTTC
CDR3 protein: CAWSRHQGGEQYF

J gene: TRBJ1-2
CDR3 length: 13
clone size: -
V gene: TRBV28
D gene: -
CDR3 DNA: TGTGCCAGCAGTTACAGGGTCGACTATGGCTACACCTTC
CDR3 protein: CASSYRVDYGYTF

J gene: TRBJ2-7
CDR3 length: 14
clone size: -
V gene: TRBV3-1/TRBV3-2
D gene: -
CDR3 DNA: TGTGCCAGCAGCCAGTCGTACAGGGTCCACGAGCAGTACTTC
CDR3 protein: CASSQSYRVHEQYF

J gene: TRBJ2-2
CDR3 length: 15
clone size: -
V gene: TRBV9
D gene: TRBD1
CDR3 DNA: TGTGCCAGCAGCGTAGGGGGACAGGGCAACGGGGAGCTGTTTTTT
CDR3 protein: CASSVGGQGNGELFF

J gene: TRBJ2-5
CDR3 length: 15
clone size: -
V gene: TRBV18
D gene: TRBD1
CDR3 DNA: TGTGCCAGCTCACCTTGGACAGGGATCCAAGAGACCCAGTACTTC
CDR3 protein: CASSPWTGIQETQYF

J gene: TRBJ1-4
CDR3 length: 15
clone size: -
V gene: TRBV27
D gene: TRBD1
CDR3 DNA: TGTGCCAGCAGTCCCACAGGGGGTACTAATGAAAAACTGTTTTTT
CDR3 protein: CASSPTGGTNEKLFF

J gene: TRBJ2-5
CDR3 length: 15
clone size: -
V gene: TRBV19
D gene: TRBD1
CDR3 DNA: TGTGCCAGTAGTATAGGGGACAGCTACCAAGAGACCCAGTACTTC
CDR3 protein: CASSIGDSYQETQYF

J gene: TRBJ2-1
CDR3 length: 15
clone size: -
V gene: TRBV18
D gene: -
CDR3 DNA: TGTGCCAGCTCACCGGCACAGGGTGGGAACAATGAGCAGTTCTTC
CDR3 protein: CASSPAQGGNNEQFF

J gene: TRBJ1-1
CDR3 length: 15
clone size: -
V gene: TRBV4-3
D gene: TRBD1
CDR3 DNA: TGCGCCAGCAGCCAAGCCTGGGGACAGGCCACTGAAGCTTTCTTT
CDR3 protein: CASSQAWGQATEAFF

J gene: TRBJ2-3
CDR3 length: 17
clone size: -
V gene: TRBV28
D gene: TRBD2
CDR3 DNA: TGTGCCAGCACCTTCTTTTCGGCTAGCGGGAGGATAGATACGCAGTATTTT
CDR3 protein: CASTFFSASGRIDTQYF

J gene: TRBJ2-1
CDR3 length: 10
clone size: -
V gene: TRBV29-1
D gene: TRBD2
CDR3 DNA: TGCAGCGTTGCTAGCGGTGAGCAGTTCTTC
CDR3 protein: CSVASGEQFF

J gene: TRBJ2-7
CDR3 length: 14
clone size: -
V gene: TRBV19
D gene: -
CDR3 DNA: TGTGCCAGTAGTTCCCCGGGGAGGACCTACGAGCAGTACTTC
CDR3 protein: CASSSPGRTYEQYF

J gene: TRBJ2-7
CDR3 length: 14
clone size: -
V gene: TRBV18
D gene: TRBD1
CDR3 DNA: TGTGCCAGCTCACCACGGGACAGGAATTACGAGCAGTACTTC
CDR3 protein: CASSPRDRNYEQYF

J gene: TRBJ1-6
CDR3 length: 13
clone size: few
V gene: TRBV4-2
D gene: -
CDR3 DNA: TGTGCCAGCAGCCAAGGTGACAACTCACCCCTCCACTTT
CDR3 protein: CASSQGDNSPLHF

J gene: TRBJ1-1
CDR3 length: 12
clone size: -
V gene: TRBV29-1
D gene: -
CDR3 DNA: TGCAGCGTTAAAACAGCGAACACTGAAGCTTTCTTT
CDR3 protein: CSVKTANTEAFF

J gene: TRBJ1-5
CDR3 length: 13
clone size: -
V gene: TRBV29-1
D gene: TRBD1
CDR3 DNA: TGCAGCGCTACAGGGGGCGTTAATCAGCCCCAGCATTTT
CDR3 protein: CSATGGVNQPQHF

J gene: TRBJ1-5
CDR3 length: 16
clone size: -
V gene: TRBV28
D gene: TRBD1
CDR3 DNA: TGTGCCAGCAGTTTCCGGGACAGGGAGACCAGTCAGCCCCAGCATTTT
CDR3 protein: CASSFRDRETSQPQHF

J gene: TRBJ2-5
CDR3 length: 13
clone size: -
V gene: TRBV7-9
D gene: -
CDR3 DNA: TGTGCCAGCAGCTTATTGAGCCAAGAGACCCAGTACTTC
CDR3 protein: CASSLLSQETQYF

J gene: TRBJ1-1
CDR3 length: 14
clone size: -
V gene: TRBV28
D gene: -
CDR3 DNA: TGTGCCAGCAGTTTATTCAGGGCTCGGGCTGAAGCTTTCTTT
CDR3 protein: CASSLFRARAEAFF

J gene: TRBJ2-7
CDR3 length: 14
clone size: -
V gene: TRBV24-1
D gene: TRBD1
CDR3 DNA: TGTGCCACCAGTGGTGAGGGGGCCGGCTACGAGCAGTACTTC
CDR3 protein: CATSGEGAGYEQYF

J gene: TRBJ2-5
CDR3 length: 16
clone size: -
V gene: TRBV7-2
D gene: TRBD1
CDR3 DNA: TGTGCCAGCAGCCTCACAGGGGGCAGGTTACAAGAGACCCAGTACTTC
CDR3 protein: CASSLTGGRLQETQYF

J gene: TRBJ1-4
CDR3 length: 15
clone size: once
V gene: TRBV19
D gene: -
CDR3 DNA: TGTGCCAGTAGTTCCAGGGGACGGCTTAATGAAAAACTGTTTTTT
CDR3 protein: CASSSRGRLNEKLFF

J gene: TRBJ2-3
CDR3 length: 12
clone size: -
V gene: TRBV14
D gene: -
CDR3 DNA: TGTGCCAGCAGCCCTACCCTAGATACGCAGTATTTT
CDR3 protein: CASSPTLDTQYF

J gene: TRBJ1-4
CDR3 length: 12
clone size: -
V gene: TRBV6-5
D gene: -
CDR3 DNA: TGTGCCAGCTCCACAGGGTATGAAAAACTGTTTTTT
CDR3 protein: CASSTGYEKLFF

J gene: TRBJ1-3
CDR3 length: 15
clone size: -
V gene: TRBV5-6
D gene: -
CDR3 DNA: TGTGCCAGCAGCTTGGGACATAGCTCTGGAAACACCATATATTTT
CDR3 protein: CASSLGHSSGNTIYF

J gene: TRBJ2-5
CDR3 length: 14
clone size: -
V gene: TRBV7-3
D gene: -
CDR3 DNA: TGTGCCAGCAGCCCCCGGCGGGAAGCGGAGACCCAGTACTTC
CDR3 protein: CASSPRREAETQYF

J gene: TRBJ1-5
CDR3 length: 16
clone size: few
V gene: TRBV5-6
D gene: -
CDR3 DNA: TGTGCCAGCAGCCGACGGGGATTAACAGGGAATCAGCCCCAGCATTTT
CDR3 protein: CASSRRGLTGNQPQHF

J gene: TRBJ2-1
CDR3 length: 22
clone size: once
V gene: TRBV27
D gene: TRBD1
CDR3 DNA: TGTGCCAGCAGTTCCGGGACAGGGCTATCCCCGGGCGGGAGAGGCTCCTACAATGAGCAGTTCTTC
CDR3 protein: CASSSGTGLSPGGRGSYNEQFF

J gene: TRBJ2-5
CDR3 length: 12
clone size: -
V gene: TRBV7-9
D gene: -
CDR3 DNA: TGTGCCAGCAGCGCCCAAGCTGGGACCCAGTACTTC
CDR3 protein: CASSAQAGTQYF

J gene: TRBJ2-7
CDR3 length: 12
clone size: -
V gene: TRBV2
D gene: -
CDR3 DNA: TGTGCCAGCAGTGAAACTAAAACCCCCCGGGGATTC
CDR3 protein: CASSETKTPRGF

J gene: TRBJ1-2
CDR3 length: 16
clone size: -
V gene: TRBV19
D gene: -
CDR3 DNA: TGTGCCAGTAGTATTTCCTCGGCAGGGACTAACTATGGCTACACCTTC
CDR3 protein: CASSISSAGTNYGYTF

J gene: TRBJ2-3
CDR3 length: 15
clone size: once
V gene: TRBV30
D gene: -
CDR3 DNA: TGTGCCTGGAGTTTGGGACACGAGACAACAGATACGCAGTATTTT
CDR3 protein: CAWSLGHETTDTQYF

J gene: TRBJ2-1
CDR3 length: 14
clone size: once
V gene: TRBV7-3
D gene: TRBD1
CDR3 DNA: TGTGCCAGCAGCAGGGACAGGGGCGATAATGAGCAGTTCTTC
CDR3 protein: CASSRDRGDNEQFF

J gene: TRBJ2-2
CDR3 length: 18
clone size: -
V gene: TRBV19
D gene: TRBD1
CDR3 DNA: TGTGCCAGTAGACCCGGGGACAGGGGGCCCGCGAACACCGGGGAGCTGTTTTTT
CDR3 protein: CASRPGDRGPANTGELFF